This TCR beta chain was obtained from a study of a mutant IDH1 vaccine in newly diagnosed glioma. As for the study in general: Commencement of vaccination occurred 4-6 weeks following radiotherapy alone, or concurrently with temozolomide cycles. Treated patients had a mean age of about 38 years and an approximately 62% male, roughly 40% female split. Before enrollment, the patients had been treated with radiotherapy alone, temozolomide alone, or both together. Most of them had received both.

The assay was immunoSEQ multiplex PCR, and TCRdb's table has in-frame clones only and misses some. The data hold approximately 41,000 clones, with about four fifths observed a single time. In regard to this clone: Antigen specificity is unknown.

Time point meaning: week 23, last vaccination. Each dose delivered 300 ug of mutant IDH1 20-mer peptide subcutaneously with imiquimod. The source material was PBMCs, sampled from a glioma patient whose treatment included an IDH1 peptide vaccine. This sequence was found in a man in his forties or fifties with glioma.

CDR3 nucleotide sequence: TGTGCCAGCAGGTCTAGGGGGGGTACATACAATGAGCAGTTCTTC. Translation gives CASRSRGGTYNEQFF. The chain uses TRBV7-2 and TRBJ2-1, with D possibly TRBD2 on 7 matching bases. Germline V gene lookup returns CDR1 SGHTA and CDR2 FQGNSA. There are 15 residues in the CDR3. Trimming removed 6 bases at V and 4 bases at J, with 16 bases between.